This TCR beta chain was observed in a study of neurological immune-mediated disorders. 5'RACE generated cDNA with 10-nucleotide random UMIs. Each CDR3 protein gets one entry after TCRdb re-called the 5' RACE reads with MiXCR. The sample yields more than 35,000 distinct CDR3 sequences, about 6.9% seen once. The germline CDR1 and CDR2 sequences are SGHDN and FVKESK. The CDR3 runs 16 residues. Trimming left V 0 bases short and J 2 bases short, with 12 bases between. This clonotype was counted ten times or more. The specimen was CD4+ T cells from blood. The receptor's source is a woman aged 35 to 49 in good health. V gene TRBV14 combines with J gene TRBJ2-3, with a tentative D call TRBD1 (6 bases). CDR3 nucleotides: TGTGCCAGCAGCCAAGAGGCAGGGGCTAACACAGATACGCAGTATTTT. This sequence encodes CASSQEAGANTDTQYF. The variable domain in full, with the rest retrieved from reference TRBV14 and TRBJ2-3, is EAGVTQFPSHSVIEKGQTVTLRCDPISGHDNLYWYRRVMGKEIKFLLHFVKESKQDESGMPNNRFLAERTGGTYSTLKVQPAELEDSGVYFCASSQEAGANTDTQYFGPGTRLTVL.